The rows below give T cell receptor beta chains drawn from one sample of a study of blood T cell repertoires in COVID-19. Generated by immunoSEQ multiplex PCR, the TCRdb table keeps only in-frame clones and is missing some. The sample holds fewer than 200,000 clones, under 85% seen once. The source material was peripheral blood. These receptors originate from a woman older than 75 with acute or convalescent COVID-19. Both conserved end residues are part of each CDR3.

V gene,CDR3 protein
TRBV5-4,CASSTPGLAGGADTQYF
TRBV11-1,CASSGAGVGTQYF
TRBV30,CAWSRQGANTGELFF
TRBV14,CASGQTMNTEAFF
TRBV29-1,CSGRGAGEAFF
TRBV18,CASSLTSGGYQETQYF
TRBV7-3,CASSPRAGVTEAFF
TRBV5-4,CASSLGVRGRSNEQFF
TRBV10-3,CATSPGGSGNTIYF
TRBV5-1,CASSLGGAGAEAFF
TRBV5-6,CASSWGPDYEQYF
TRBV30,CAWSGEFGNTIYF
TRBV19,CASKEGPFTDTQYF
TRBV9,CASSVDVGYTDTQYF
TRBV3-1/TRBV3-2,CASSHGQGEEKLFF
TRBV5-1,CASSSALDPYEQYF
TRBV18,CASSPLQGGKDYGYTF
TRBV5-5,CASSFRDRGGQPQHF
TRBV19,CASSIRAREDTIYF
TRBV30,CAWSPPGQGNNIQYF
TRBV2,CASSEGQKPYSNQPQHF
TRBV29-1,CSVTAPYEQYF
TRBV5-6,CASSLTARGQEGGYTF
TRBV5-1,CASSLAPKEGYTF
TRBV5-1,CASSLRESNTEAFF
TRBV7-2,CASSLDRGLSQPQHF
TRBV5-1,CASSTTQGYEQYF
TRBV4-1,CASSVRGGAPYEQYF
TRBV15,CATSRDLSGGYQETQYF
TRBV5-1,CASSLGVNYGYTF
TRBV19,CASSSIRGTGSSEQYF